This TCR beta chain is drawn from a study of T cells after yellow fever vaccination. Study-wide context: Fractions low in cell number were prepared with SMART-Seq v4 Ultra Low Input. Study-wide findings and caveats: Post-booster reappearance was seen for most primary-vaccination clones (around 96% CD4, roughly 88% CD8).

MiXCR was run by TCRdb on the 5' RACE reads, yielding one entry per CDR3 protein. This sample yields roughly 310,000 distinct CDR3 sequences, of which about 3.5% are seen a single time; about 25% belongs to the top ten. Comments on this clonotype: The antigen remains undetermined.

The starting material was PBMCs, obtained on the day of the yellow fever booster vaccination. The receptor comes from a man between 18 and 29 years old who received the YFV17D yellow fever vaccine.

This CDR3 is CASSRGQGRNQPQHF. As DNA, the CDR3 is TGTGCCAGTAGTAGAGGACAGGGTCGCAATCAGCCCCAGCATTTT. This sequence joins TRBV19 and TRBJ1-5; 8 bases match TRBD1. This CDR3 is built from 15 residues. Unmatched junction bases numbered 4, after V lost 4 bases and J lost 2 bases. The V gene's germline CDR1 is LNHDA and CDR2 SQIVND (reference sequence).